One sample yielded the 21 T cell receptor beta chains listed below, sequenced in a study of early stage breast cancer tumors. Sequencing used immunoSEQ multiplex PCR; TCRdb keeps in-frame clones, though not all of them. This table has roughly 49,000 clones, around 80% appearing once. Material: blood. These receptors came from a person aged 40 to 49 with breast cancer.

V usage is TRBV7-2 and J usage is TRBJ2-5; 9 bases are a match to TRBD2. After removal of 8 bases from V and 4 bases from J, the junction contained 23 bases not matched to a gene. There are 19 residues in the CDR3. Germline CDR1 reads SGHTA; CDR2 reads FQGNSA. In DNA, the CDR3 is TGTGCCAGCGGCAACGTTGGGTGGGTGGGCCTAGCGGGATTAGAGACCCAGTACTTC. It specifies CASGNVGWVGLAGLETQYF.

The chain links TRBV30 to TRBJ2-7; no definite D call. CDR3 length: 11 residues. Germline CDR1 GTSNPN, CDR2 SVGIG (reference sequence). V lost 1 base and J lost 3, with 4 bases in between. The chain's CDR3 is CAWSADYEQYF. CDR3 DNA: TGTGCCTGGAGTGCAGACTACGAGCAGTACTTC.

The chain is built from TRBV5-1 and TRBJ2-1; D is ambiguous. CDR1 SGHRS and CDR2 YFSETQ come from the germline V gene. Trimming removed 2 bases at V and 0 bases at J, with 6 bases between. This CDR3 is built from 14 residues. Here the CDR3 reads CASSFASSYNEQFF. Here the CDR3 DNA reads TGCGCCAGCAGCTTTGCGAGCTCCTACAATGAGCAGTTCTTC.

The J gene is TRBJ2-1, the V gene TRBV11-3, with no clear D. Germline CDR1 is SGHNT and CDR2 is YENEEA. The CDR3 is 15 amino acids. V lost 2 bases and J lost 0, with 8 bases in between. Here the CDR3 reads CASSLLQASYNEQFF. For the CDR3, the DNA is TGTGCCAGCAGCTTATTGCAGGCCTCCTACAATGAGCAGTTCTTC.

This clone appeared a few times. The chain has TRBV2 and TRBJ2-7; 8 nucleotides match TRBD2. The ends lost 6 bases at V and 2 bases at J; junction bases unmatched: 9. Germline V CDR1 and CDR2: SNHLY, FYNNEI. The length of the CDR3 is 15 residues. CDR3 DNA sequence: TGTGCCAGCAGCCGAGTAGCGGGACCAACCTACGAGCAGTACTTC. It encodes CASSRVAGPTYEQYF.

In this sample, this clone turned up once. V and J are TRBV19 and TRBJ2-7; TRBD2 matches 11 bases. Germline CDR1 LNHDA, CDR2 SQIVND (reference sequence). CDR3 length equals 16 residues. The V gene end was trimmed by 5 bases and the J gene end by 5 bases; junction bases not matched to a gene: 11. The CDR3 region is CASSFQLAGAGDEQYF. CDR3 DNA sequence: TGTGCCAGTAGTTTCCAACTAGCGGGAGCGGGAGACGAGCAGTACTTC. Drawing the rest from reference TRBV19 and TRBJ2-7, the complete variable domain is DGGITQSPKYLFRKEGQNVTLSCEQNLNHDAMYWYRQDPGQGLRLIYYSQIVNDFQKGDIAEGYSVSREKKESFPLTVTSAQKNPTAFYLCASSFQLAGAGDEQYFGPGTRLTVT.

This chain joins TRBV7-8 and TRBJ1-3, with D possibly being TRBD1 (5 bases). The CDR3 is 15 amino acids. V was clipped by 0 bases and J by 2 bases, with 8 bases between them. Germline V gives CDR1 SGHVS, CDR2 FQNEAQ. The CDR3 protein is CASSLAWGPGNTIYF. The CDR3 nucleotides read TGTGCCAGCAGCTTAGCGTGGGGCCCTGGAAACACCATATATTTT.

This chain connects TRBV4-1 to TRBJ2-7, with 15 bases matching TRBD2. Trimming cost V 1 base and J 2 bases; bases outside gene matches: 6. The CDR3 is 18 residues long. Germline V gene sequence: CDR1 MGHRA, CDR2 YSYEKL. CDR3 bases: TGCGCCAGCAGCCAAGGAGAAGGGACTAGCGGGAGGACCTACGAGCAGTACTTC. Translated: CASSQGEGTSGRTYEQYF.

The V and J genes are TRBV10-3 and TRBJ2-2, with 7 bases identical to TRBD2. V dropped 0 bases and J dropped 7; count of bases not matched to a gene: 8. From germline, CDR1 is ENHRY and CDR2 SYGVKD. The CDR3 length is 16 residues. The CDR3 bases are TGTGCCATCAGTGAGTCGGGGGGGAGCGGAGGCGGGGAGCTGTTTTTT. Translation gives CAISESGGSGGGELFF.

The V and J genes are TRBV30 and TRBJ2-7; D is perhaps TRBD1 (5 bases). This CDR3 comprises 16 residues. Trimming left V 2 bases short and J 3 bases short, with 20 bases between. Germline CDR1 GTSNPN, CDR2 SVGIG (reference sequence). The CDR3 here is CAWSMGSDPRGYEQYF. CDR3 bases: TGTGCCTGGAGTATGGGGTCGGATCCTAGGGGCTACGAGCAGTACTTC.

The V call is TRBV30, the J call TRBJ2-2; 8 bases line up with TRBD1. Germline lookup yields CDR1 GTSNPN and CDR2 SVGIG (reference sequence). The CDR3 is 15 residues long. V shed 2 bases, J shed 5 bases, and the junction held 7 bases outside the gene matches. For the CDR3, the DNA is TGTGCCTGGAGTCTTCTCCAGGGGGCGACCGGGGAGCTGTTTTTT. It yields the protein CAWSLLQGATGELFF.

This clone appeared a few times. The chain employs TRBV19 and TRBJ1-5, with a tentative D call TRBD1 (5 bases). This CDR3 spans 16 amino acids. Trimming left V 6 bases short and J 5 bases short, with 20 bases between. Germline V gene sequence: CDR1 LNHDA, CDR2 SQIVND (reference sequence). CDR3 loop: CASSDQGIKADQPQHF. The CDR3 DNA sequence: TGTGCCAGTAGCGACCAGGGAATTAAGGCGGATCAGCCCCAGCATTTT.

The chain couples TRBV6-4 to TRBJ1-4; 11 bases line up with TRBD1. The CDR3 totals 16 residues. Looked up from germline, CDR1 is MRHNA and CDR2 is SNTAGT. Trimming took 7 bases from V and 0 from J; bases not matched to a gene: 4. The CDR3 loop reads CASTRTGGTTNEKLFF. The CDR3 DNA reads as TGTGCCAGCACCAGGACAGGGGGCACAACTAATGAAAAACTGTTTTTT.

About this clone: A read error may account for a junction end that differs from germline. The chain joins TRBV19 to TRBJ2-1; 12 nucleotides agree with TRBD2. CDR1 is LNHDA, CDR2 SQIVND, per germline (reference sequence). This CDR3 comprises 16 residues. The CDR3 bases are TGTGCCAATAGTATAGGACTAGCGGGGTCCTACAATGAGCAGTTCTTC. This sequence encodes CANSIGLAGSYNEQFF.

V gene TRBV27 combines with J gene TRBJ2-1; 10 positions match TRBD2. Trimming cost V 10 bases and J 2 bases; bases outside gene matches: 5. The CDR3 runs to 14 residues. Germline lookup yields CDR1 MNHEY and CDR2 SMNVEV (reference sequence). The DNA for the CDR3 is TGTGCCACCCAAGCGGGAGGGACCTACAATGAGCAGTTCTTC. It codes for CATQAGGTYNEQFF.

V gene TRBV5-1 combines with J gene TRBJ2-2, with a possible D match to TRBD2 (6 bases). CDR1 is SGHRS and CDR2 is YFSETQ in the germline V gene. Trimming took off 6 bases at V and 4 bases at J, with 16 bases between the two ends. This CDR3 contains 15 residues. CDR3 region: CASTRPGLPTGELFF. CDR3 sequence (DNA): TGCGCCAGCACCCGACCTGGACTACCCACCGGGGAGCTGTTTTTT.

CDR3 amino acids: CASSQDLGAEQYF. CDR3 bases: TGTGCCAGCAGCCAAGATCTCGGGGCCGAGCAGTACTTC. The chain uses TRBV14 and TRBJ2-7; D may match TRBD1 or TRBD2 (5 bases each). Trimming stripped 0 bases from V and 6 bases from J, with 9 bases between. CDR3 length: 13 residues. CDR1 SGHDN and CDR2 FVKESK come from the germline V gene.

The rearrangement links TRBV2 to TRBJ1-4; 8 bases are shared with TRBD1. V was pared by 5 bases and J by 6 bases, with 8 bases of the junction left unmatched. The CDR3 contains 15 residues. CDR1 is SNHLY, CDR2 FYNNEI, per germline. The CDR3 protein is CASSFDRGRDEKLFF. The CDR3 nucleotides are TGTGCCAGCAGTTTTGACAGGGGAAGAGATGAAAAACTGTTTTTT.

The chain recombines TRBV4-2 with TRBJ2-7, with 7 bases lining up with TRBD1. With 1 base clipped from V and 3 bases from J, the junction kept 6 bases outside the gene matches. Germline lookup yields CDR1 LGHNA and CDR2 YNFKEQ. The CDR3 length is 15 residues. This CDR3 reads CASSQGQGANYEQYF. The CDR3 bases are TGTGCCAGCAGCCAAGGACAGGGCGCTAACTACGAGCAGTACTTC.

The rearrangement uses TRBV11-2 and TRBJ2-1; no clear D. There are 16 residues in the CDR3. CDR1 SGHAT and CDR2 FQNNGV come from the germline V gene. V was pared by 4 bases and J by 3 bases, with 16 bases between. CDR3 bases: TGTGCCAGCAGCTCACTCACGGCTAGTGGCTACAATGAGCAGTTCTTC. This codes for CASSSLTASGYNEQFF.

Notes on this clone: Being one base from a much bigger clone, this may be a read error. The chain carries TRBV5-4 and TRBJ2-4; D is perhaps TRBD1 or TRBD2 (7 bases each). The CDR3 spans 15 residues. Germline V gene lookup returns CDR1 SGHNT and CDR2 YYREEE (reference sequence). As DNA, the CDR3 is TGTGCCAGCAGCCCTTCAGGGGGGGACAAAAACATTCAGCACTTC. Its protein product is CASSPSGGDKNIQHF.